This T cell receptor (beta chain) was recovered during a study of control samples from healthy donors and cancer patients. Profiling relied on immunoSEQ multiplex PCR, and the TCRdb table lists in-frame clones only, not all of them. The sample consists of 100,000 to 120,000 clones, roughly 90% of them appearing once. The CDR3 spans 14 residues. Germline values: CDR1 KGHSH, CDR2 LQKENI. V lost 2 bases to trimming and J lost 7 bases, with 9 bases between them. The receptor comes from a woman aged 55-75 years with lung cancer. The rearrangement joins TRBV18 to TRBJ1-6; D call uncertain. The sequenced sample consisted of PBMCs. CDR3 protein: CASSPNRWNSPLHF. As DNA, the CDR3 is TGTGCCAGCTCACCAAACCGGTGGAATTCACCCCTCCACTTT.